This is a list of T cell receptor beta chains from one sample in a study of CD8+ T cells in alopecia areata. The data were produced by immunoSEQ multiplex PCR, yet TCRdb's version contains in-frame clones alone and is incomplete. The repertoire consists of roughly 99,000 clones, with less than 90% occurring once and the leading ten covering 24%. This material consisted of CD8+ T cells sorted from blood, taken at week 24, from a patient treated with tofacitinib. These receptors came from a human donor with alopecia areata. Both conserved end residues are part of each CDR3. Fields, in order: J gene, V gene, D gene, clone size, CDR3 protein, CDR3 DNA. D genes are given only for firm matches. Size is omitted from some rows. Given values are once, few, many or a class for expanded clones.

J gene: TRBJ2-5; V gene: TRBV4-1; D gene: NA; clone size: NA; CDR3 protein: CASSQEGLEETQYF; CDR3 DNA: TGCGCCAGCAGCCAAGAAGGACTCGAAGAGACCCAGTACTTC
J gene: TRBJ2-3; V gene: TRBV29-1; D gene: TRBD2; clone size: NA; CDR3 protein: CSAGTSSTDTQYF; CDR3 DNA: TGCAGCGCAGGGACTAGCTCCACAGATACGCAGTATTTT
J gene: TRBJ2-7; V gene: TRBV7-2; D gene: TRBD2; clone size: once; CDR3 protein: CASVAGTRSYEQYF; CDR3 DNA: TGTGCCAGCGTAGCGGGGACCCGCTCCTACGAGCAGTACTTC
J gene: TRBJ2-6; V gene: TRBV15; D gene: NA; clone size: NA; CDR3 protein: CATSRRGADGANVLTF; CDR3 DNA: TGTGCCACCAGCAGACGAGGGGCTGACGGGGCCAACGTCCTGACTTTC
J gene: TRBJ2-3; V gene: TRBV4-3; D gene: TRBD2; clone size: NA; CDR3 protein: CASSPSLAGSTDTQYF; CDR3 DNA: TGCGCGAGCAGCCCTTCCTTAGCGGGAAGCACAGATACGCAGTATTTT
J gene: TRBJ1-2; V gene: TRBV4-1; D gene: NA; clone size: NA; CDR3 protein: CASSRVGRATTNYGYTF; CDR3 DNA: TGCGCCAGCAGCCGTGTGGGCAGGGCAACTACTAACTATGGCTACACCTTC
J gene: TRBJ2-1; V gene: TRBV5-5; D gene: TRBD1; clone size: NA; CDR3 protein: CASCHRGQVEQFF; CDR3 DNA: TGTGCCAGCTGCCACAGGGGGCAGGTTGAGCAGTTCTTC
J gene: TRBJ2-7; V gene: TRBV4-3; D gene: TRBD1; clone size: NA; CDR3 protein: CASSRGQGEAYEQYF; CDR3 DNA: TGCGCCAGCAGCCGGGGACAGGGAGAAGCCTACGAGCAGTACTTC
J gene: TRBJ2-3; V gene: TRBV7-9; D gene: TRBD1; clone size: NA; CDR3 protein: CASSLEGTASTDTQYF; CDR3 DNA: TGTGCCAGCAGCTTAGAAGGGACAGCTAGCACAGATACGCAGTATTTT
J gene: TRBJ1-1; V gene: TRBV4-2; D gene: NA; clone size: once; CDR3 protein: CASSQGSPWNTEAFF; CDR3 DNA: TGTGCCAGCAGCCAGGGTTCTCCCTGGAACACTGAAGCTTTCTTT
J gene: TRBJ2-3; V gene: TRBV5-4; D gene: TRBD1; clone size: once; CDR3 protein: CASSLVGRGFSTDTQYF; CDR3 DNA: TGTGCCAGCAGCTTGGTTGGCAGGGGGTTTAGCACAGATACGCAGTATTTT